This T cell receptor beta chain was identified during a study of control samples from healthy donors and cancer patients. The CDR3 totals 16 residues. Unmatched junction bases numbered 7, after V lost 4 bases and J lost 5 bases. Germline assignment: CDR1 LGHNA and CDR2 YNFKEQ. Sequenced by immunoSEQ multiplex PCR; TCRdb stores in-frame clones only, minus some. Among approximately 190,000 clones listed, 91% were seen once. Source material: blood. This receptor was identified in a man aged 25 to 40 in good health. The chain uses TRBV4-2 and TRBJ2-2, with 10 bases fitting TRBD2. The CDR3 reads CASSLFGLAVTGELFF. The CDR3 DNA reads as TGTGCCAGCAGCCTCTTCGGACTAGCGGTAACCGGGGAGCTGTTTTTT.